This TCR beta chain was captured by sequencing in a study of OX40 agonist ivuxolimab in advanced cancers. In the study overall: Ivuxolimab was a fully human IgG2 agonistic monoclonal antibody targeting the costimulatory receptor OX40 (CD134). Intravenous ivuxolimab was administered to patients every 2 weeks at six dose levels: 0.01, 0.1, 0.3, 1.5, 3 and 10 mg/kg. Of the approximately 53 patients in dose escalation, 19 had hepatocellular carcinoma, some 15 had melanoma, 9 had renal cell carcinoma and 9 had head and neck cancer. In the dose-escalation cohort, about four fifths of patients were male, and the mean age was roughly 60 years with a range of about 20 to 80. Patients were allowed to have had prior anti-PD-1, anti-PD-L1 or anti-CTLA-4 therapy, and approximately 40% of the dose-escalation patients had been treated with checkpoint inhibitors. Partial responses occurred in three dose-escalation patients, of whom one had hepatocellular carcinoma and two had cutaneous melanoma. The purpose of peripheral TCRbeta sequencing was to test whether ivuxolimab changed TCR sequence diversity and led to clonal T-cell expansion. The paper describes the monotherapy dose-escalation part (N of about 57 patients) of the phase I trial of ivuxolimab. Here is what the overall study found, with its caveats: After ivuxolimab, expanded clones were on average more numerous among CD8+ T cells than among CD4+ T cells. At doses from 0.1 to 3.0 mg/kg, clonal expansion was seen in both CD4+ and CD8+ blood T cells between baseline and week 6. Antigen specificity was not determined for the clonally expanded peripheral T cells. Partial responders in the 0.1-3.0 mg/kg groups had among the lowest normalized peripheral clonal expansion, especially among CD8+ T cells. Low levels of normalized T-cell clonal expansion were also seen in some nonresponding patients.

The CDR3 spans 15 residues, from the cysteine through the phenylalanine. Only CDR3 DNA is held: 45 bases, read in frame from base 1. The germline V gene specifies MDHEN as CDR1 and SYDVKM as CDR2. Trimming takes 3 bases from V and 2 bases from J, and the germline ends sit 11 bases apart. This clone was seen a handful of times. Its specific antigen is unknown. The record has no base qualities; no much larger clone is one base away. The trial excluded patients who had a history of autoimmune disease or who were on systemic immunosuppression. Peripheral blood for TCR sequencing was collected from all dose cohorts at baseline, on cycle 4 day 1, and on cycle 7 day 1. The samples were taken from a phase I, first-in-human, multicenter, open-label dose-escalation trial of ivuxolimab. Adults with locally advanced or metastatic head and neck squamous cell, hepatocellular, melanoma or renal cell carcinoma were enrolled in the trial. CD4+ and CD8+ T cells were sorted separately from peripheral blood before TCR sequencing.

Genomic DNA was isolated from the sorted cells so that the TCRbeta CDR3 region could be sequenced. TCRbeta CDR3 regions were sequenced using the immunoSEQ Assay. The clones in this table, taken by TCRdb from immuneACCESS, are in-frame only. Not every clone is retained; where verified, under half of the shortfall comes from an unresolved V gene, and the cause of the rest is unknown. The sample includes 44,000 or so clones, with roughly 90% observed a single time. The leading ten clones occupy around 19% of the sample. This receptor chain uses TRBV28 and TRBJ2-1, with TRBD1 tentatively as D gene (7 bases match). This receptor was taken from an adult with an advanced solid tumor such as melanoma, head and neck, liver or kidney cancer. The material was CD4+ or CD8+ T cells sorted from blood, obtained in a trial of the OX40 agonist ivuxolimab. CDR3 loop: CASSLGRGAYNEQFF. The DNA sequence reads TGTGCCAGCAGTTTGGGCAGGGGGGCCTACAATGAGCAGTTCTTC.